The present entry profiles one TCR beta chain with its context. These data belong to a study of CD8 T cells in Susac syndrome. Random hexamers primed reverse transcription of about 0.5 to 1 ug RNA. By means of immunoSEQ multiplex PCR, TCR beta CDR3 spanning 54 Vbeta and 13 Jbeta underwent amplification. Via MiXCR, TCRdb re-called the immunoSEQ multiplex PCR reads, giving one row per CDR3 protein. Of fewer than 150,000 distinct CDR3 sequences listed, around 94% were seen once; the top ten hold approximately 0.25%. V was pared by 3 bases and J by 2 bases, with 2 bases of the junction left unmatched. This CDR3 is built from 14 residues. From germline, CDR1 is KGHSH and CDR2 LQKENI.

The sequence was collected from a human donor in good health. The material sequenced was CD8+ T cells from PBMCs. The V call is TRBV18, the J call TRBJ2-7; 9 bases align to TRBD2. CDR3 amino acids: CASSPGGRAYEQYF. CDR3 DNA sequence: TGTGCCAGCTCACCCGGCGGGAGGGCCTACGAGCAGTACTTC.